Listed here are 12 T cell receptor beta chains from one sample, sequenced in a study of shared clonotypes between healthy human individuals (dated by TCRdb to about 2020). Libraries were prepared through the immunoSEQ multiplex PCR assay. Entries here come from immuneACCESS through TCRdb and include only in-frame sequences with V and J called. Some clones fail to appear in such tables; in the studies checked, an unresolved V gene covers under half of the shortfall, and the cause of the remainder is unknown. The sample table holds fewer than 3 million clones, of which roughly 90% were seen once. The ten largest clones take up 0.37% of the sample. Sequenced: naive CD4+ T cells from PBMCs. Per the publication, the cell subset or site label means: CD45RA+ positively selected. All receptors come from a man aged 18 to 30 in good health. Some clones in this sample may be carry-over from other donors' samples.

J is TRBJ1-3 and V is TRBV21-1; the D segment call TRBD1 is taken from the table without a DNA check. TRBV21-1 is deemed a pseudogene. The CDR3 spans 15 residues. CDR3 in DNA: TGTGCCAGCAGCAAAGGGCAGGGATCTGGAAACACCATATATTTT. Its protein product is CASSKGQGSGNTIYF.

As for this clone: Other nucleotide sequences in the sample specify the same CDR3. The J gene is TRBJ2-7, the V gene TRBV7-9, with D perhaps TRBD2 (5 bases). Germline CDR1 SEHNR, CDR2 FQNEAQ (reference sequence). This CDR3 spans 14 amino acids. Trimming shortened V by 0 bases and J by 2 bases, and 8 bases separated the two germline ends. The CDR3 loop reads CASSLAGAPYEQYF. The DNA of the CDR3 is TGTGCCAGCAGCTTAGCGGGAGCACCCTACGAGCAGTACTTC. The full variable domain, with the rest looked up from reference TRBV7-9 and TRBJ2-7, is DTGVSQNPRHKITKRGQNVTFRCDPISEHNRLYWYRQTLGQGPEFLTYFQNEAQLEKSRLLSDRFSAERPKGSFSTLEIQRTEQGDSAMYLCASSLAGAPYEQYFGPGTRLTVT.

This chain uses TRBV2 with TRBJ2-1; possible D gene TRBD2, 6 bases. Germline V gives CDR1 SNHLY, CDR2 FYNNEI. The V gene lost 6 bases and the J gene lost 3 bases, with 15 bases spanning the gap. The CDR3 is 15 residues long. CDR3 DNA sequence: TGTGCCAGCAGAGAGCGGGTTATACTCTACAATGAGCAGTTCTTC. Translation gives CASRERVILYNEQFF.

The chain links TRBV5-1 to TRBJ2-4; TRBD1 matches 11 bases. This CDR3 contains 14 residues. Germline CDR1 is SGHRS and CDR2 is YFSETQ. V trimming: 3 bases; J trimming: 7 bases; junction bases outside the gene matches: 3. The CDR3 reads CASSSGTGGNIQYF. The CDR3 coding sequence is TGCGCCAGCAGCTCCGGGACAGGGGGTAACATTCAGTACTTC.

The rearrangement uses TRBV6-5 and TRBJ1-6; the D gene is possibly TRBD1 (5 bases). Trimming took 4 bases from V and 8 from J, leaving 12 bases between them. CDR3 length equals 14 residues. The germline V gene encodes CDR1 MNHEY and CDR2 SVGAGI. The CDR3, as DNA: TGTGCCAGCAGTTTGGTCAGGGTCGATTCACCCCTCCACTTT. Its translation: CASSLVRVDSPLHF.

J is TRBJ2-7 and V is TRBV21-1; no check of the table's D call, TRBD2, against the DNA was made. TRBV21-1 is shown as a pseudogene. The CDR3 spans 15 residues. The CDR3 coding sequence is TGTGCCAGCACCCCAACGGCAGCGGGAGGGCCGTGGGTGTACTTC. Encoded protein: CASTPTAAGGPWVYF.

The CDR3: CASSPLGLSYNEQFF. The CDR3 region has the DNA TGTGCCAGCAGCCCCCTTGGTCTGTCCTACAATGAGCAGTTCTTC. This rearrangement joins TRBV9 to TRBJ2-1, with D unresolved. This CDR3 is built from 15 residues. Trimming pared 4 bases from V and 1 base from J, leaving 12 bases between. CDR1 and CDR2 (germline): SGDLS, YYNGEE.

The rearrangement joins TRBV5-4 to TRBJ2-3; TRBD1 is a possible D gene (5 bases). V was pared by 2 bases and J by 5 bases, with 15 bases between. The CDR3 contains 15 residues. CDR1 SGHNT and CDR2 YYREEE come from the germline V gene (reference sequence). DNA of the CDR3: TGTGCCAGCAGCTTAAACCAGGGTTTTGGAGATACGCAGTATTTT. Translated: CASSLNQGFGDTQYF.

V gene TRBV28 combines with J gene TRBJ2-7; TRBD2 matches 11 bases. The germline V gene encodes CDR1 MDHEN and CDR2 SYDVKM. This CDR3 spans 13 amino acids. J was trimmed by 4 bases and V by 7 bases; bases with no gene match: 3. Here the CDR3 DNA reads TGTGCCAGCAAACTAGCGGGGGCTTACGAGCAGTACTTC. This gives the protein CASKLAGAYEQYF.

The chain couples TRBV27 to TRBJ2-7; 16 positions match TRBD2. Germline V lookup: CDR1 MNHEY, CDR2 SMNVEV (reference sequence). The V segment lost 7 bases and the J segment 1 base; nucleotides outside the gene matches: 7. This CDR3 has 17 residues. The CDR3 reads CASTPPGLAGGSYEQYF. CDR3 DNA: TGTGCCAGCACCCCTCCGGGACTAGCGGGAGGGTCCTACGAGCAGTACTTC.

Of note for this clone: Other nucleotide sequences in the sample specify the same CDR3. The chain combines TRBV5-1 with TRBJ1-1; weak D call: TRBD1 (5 bases). Germline CDR1 reads SGHRS; CDR2 reads YFSETQ. This CDR3 region has 14 residues. Trimming removed 7 bases at V and 2 bases at J, with 15 bases between. DNA of the CDR3: TGCGCCAGCTCAAGGGGCGGAGAAAACACTGAAGCTTTCTTT. This translates into CASSRGGENTEAFF. The variable domain in full, with the rest retrieved from reference TRBV5-1 and TRBJ1-1, is KAGVTQTPRYLIKTRGQQVTLSCSPISGHRSVSWYQQTPGQGLQFLFEYFSETQRNKGNFPGRFSGRQFSNSRSEMNVSTLELGDSALYLCASSRGGENTEAFFGQGTRLTVV.

The gene calls are TRBV7-9 and TRBJ2-1; 7 nucleotides line up with TRBD2. This CDR3 contains 16 residues. CDR1 is SEHNR and CDR2 is FQNEAQ in the germline V gene (reference sequence). V lost 7 bases to trimming and J lost 0 bases; unmatched junction nucleotides: 9. CDR3 in amino acids: CASINPPGGSYNEQFF. Written as DNA, the CDR3 is TGTGCCAGCATCAACCCACCGGGAGGCTCCTACAATGAGCAGTTCTTC.